This TCR beta chain was sequenced in a study of OX40 agonist ivuxolimab in advanced cancers. Study-wide background: Prior checkpoint blockade (anti-PD-1, anti-PD-L1 or anti-CTLA-4) was permitted; 35% to 50% had it.

The CDR3 runs to 15 residues. V lost 3 bases and J lost 5, with 14 bases in between. CDR1 is MDHEN, CDR2 SYDVKM, per germline. Peripheral blood came from all dose cohorts at three timepoints. As for this clone: Its antigen is not known.

Study conclusions and caveats: Those patients achieving a partial response at 0.1-3.0 mg/kg showed among the lowest clonal expansion. Some patients without response likewise showed low normalized clonal expansion.

The table came from immunoSEQ multiplex PCR; TCRdb's copy has only in-frame clones and leaves some out. The data show tens of thousands of clones, with approximately 88% seen just once and 11% held by the top ten. The source was CD4+ or CD8+ T cells sorted from blood, collected in a trial of the OX40 agonist ivuxolimab. The rearrangement uses TRBV28 and TRBJ1-3; D remains unclear. The TCR comes from an adult with an advanced solid tumor such as melanoma, head and neck, liver or kidney cancer. This CDR3 is CASSFFGVDRNTIYF. CDR3 sequence (DNA): TGTGCCAGCAGTTTTTTTGGGGTTGACCGAAACACCATATATTTT.